This T cell receptor beta chain was identified during a study of CD8+CD57+ T cells in acquired aplastic anemia (dated by TCRdb to the late 2010s). For the wider study: On average, sorted CD4+ and CD8+ cells yielded around 3.4 ug of extracted DNA, with a range of about 0.19 to 30 ug. CD8+CD57+ expansion was defined as frequency above the mean frequency observed in healthy subjects. General conclusions and limits of the study: Between patients and healthy controls, no significant difference in CD8+ Simpson's diversity was found (P=0.060). Around 30 CD8+ CDR3 sequences were found to be shared between patients and controls, but these sequences appeared to be highly expressed in patients and within the immunodominant clones of the patients.

Flow cytometry had shown CD8+CD57+ cell expansion in the patients selected for sequencing. Every patient had severe acquired aplastic anemia, diagnosed using the International Study of Aplastic Anemia and Agranulocytosis and Camitta criteria. Patients had received no therapy at the time of blood sampling. In the study, sorted CD4+ and CD8+ blood T cells from patients with severe aplastic anemia and from healthy subjects underwent deep sequencing of TCR repertoires. In the USA, patient enrollment took place under clinicaltrials.gov protocols 00001620, 01623167, 00001397, 00071045, 00081523 and 00961064. Ficoll-Paque density gradient centrifugation was used to isolate peripheral blood mononuclear cells. CD4+ and CD8+ T cells were sorted by FACS or magnetic beads before DNA extraction. CDR1 and CDR2 are drawn from the germline V gene: SGHTA, FQGNSA. From the cysteine through the phenylalanine, the CDR3 covers 13 amino acids. Here the CDR3 DNA is all that survives: 39 bases in frame from base 1.

With respect to this clonotype: Its target antigen remains unknown. There are no base qualities to consult, and no much larger clone falls within one base.

Genomic DNA was used as template for profiling of TCR beta VDJ combinations and CDR3 sequences. An Illumina HiSeq 2000 was the platform used for TCR repertoire sequencing. Concerning the study's data processing: TRBV/TRBJ rearrangement plots, CDR3 size and DJ length profiles, and Simpson's diversity index were used to assess repertoires. The most abundant DNA sequence in the deep sequencing data was taken as the immunodominant clone. CDR3 amino acid sequences were checked for sharing between subjects and were compared against published repertoires and the VDJdb database. TCRdb trimmed the raw reads at Q25, called clones with MiXCR and kept productive beta chains. Here each entry gathers all rows of one CDR3 protein and keeps the most common genes and DNA. V and J calls and clone size were set by TCRdb, not the authors. This sample is represented by approximately 180,000 distinct CDR3 sequences; around 48% of them were singletons. The ten largest make up under 1.2% of the sample.

The receptor was isolated from a human donor with aplastic anemia. Material for sequencing was sorted CD4+, CD8+, or CD8+CD57+ T cells (not recorded which) from PBMCs. The sequence joins TRBV7-2 to TRBJ1-5, and the D gene may be TRBD2, 6 bases matching. The J call is uncertain, as TRBJ2-3 better fits the DNA end. CDR3 region: CASSLGGGQPQYF. The DNA is TGTGCCAGCAGCTTAGGGGGAGGTCAGCCCCAGTATTTT.